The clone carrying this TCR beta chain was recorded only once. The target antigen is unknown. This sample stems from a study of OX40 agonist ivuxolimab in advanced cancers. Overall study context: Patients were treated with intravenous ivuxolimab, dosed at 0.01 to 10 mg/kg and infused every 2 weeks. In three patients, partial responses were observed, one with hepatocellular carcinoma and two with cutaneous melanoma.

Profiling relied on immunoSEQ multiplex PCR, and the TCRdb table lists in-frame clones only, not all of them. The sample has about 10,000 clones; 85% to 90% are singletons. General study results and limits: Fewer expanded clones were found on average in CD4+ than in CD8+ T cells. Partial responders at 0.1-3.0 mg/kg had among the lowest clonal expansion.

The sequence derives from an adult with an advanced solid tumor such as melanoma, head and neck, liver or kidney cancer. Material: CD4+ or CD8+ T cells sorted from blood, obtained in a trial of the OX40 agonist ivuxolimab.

CDR3 sequence reads: CASSGNRAESPLHF. As DNA, the CDR3 is TGTGCCAGTAGTGGGAACAGGGCTGAATCACCCCTCCACTTT. This chain joins TRBV19 and TRBJ1-6, with D perhaps TRBD1 (6 bases). The CDR3 spans 14 residues. Trimming took 5 bases from V and 10 from J, leaving 15 bases between them. Germline values: CDR1 LNHDA, CDR2 SQIVND (reference sequence).